This TCR beta chain was identified in a study of T cells in Graves' hyperthyroidism and ophthalmopathy. This clonotype was seen repeatedly, ten times or more. CDR3 length equals 15 residues. With V trimmed by 3 bases and J by 5 bases, 6 bases remained unmatched. CDR1 and CDR2 (germline): MDHEN, SYDVKM. It was RNA transcripts that yielded the amplified TCR beta CDR3 regions. Researchers ran a first-round RT-PCR on the TCR CDR3 using the HTBI primer set. TCRdb re-derived calls from the multiplex PCR reads in MiXCR, one entry per CDR3 protein. The table lists roughly 45,000 distinct CDR3 sequences, about half of them singletons.

This TCR was recovered from a woman between 50 and 59 years old with Graves' hyperthyroidism. This chain joins TRBV28 and TRBJ2-7; 11 positions match TRBD1. The sample taken for sequencing was peripheral blood or thyroid tissue (not recorded which). The CDR3 protein is CASSLGGQGANEQYF. CDR3 DNA sequence: TGTGCCAGCAGTTTGGGTGGACAGGGGGCCAACGAGCAGTACTTC.